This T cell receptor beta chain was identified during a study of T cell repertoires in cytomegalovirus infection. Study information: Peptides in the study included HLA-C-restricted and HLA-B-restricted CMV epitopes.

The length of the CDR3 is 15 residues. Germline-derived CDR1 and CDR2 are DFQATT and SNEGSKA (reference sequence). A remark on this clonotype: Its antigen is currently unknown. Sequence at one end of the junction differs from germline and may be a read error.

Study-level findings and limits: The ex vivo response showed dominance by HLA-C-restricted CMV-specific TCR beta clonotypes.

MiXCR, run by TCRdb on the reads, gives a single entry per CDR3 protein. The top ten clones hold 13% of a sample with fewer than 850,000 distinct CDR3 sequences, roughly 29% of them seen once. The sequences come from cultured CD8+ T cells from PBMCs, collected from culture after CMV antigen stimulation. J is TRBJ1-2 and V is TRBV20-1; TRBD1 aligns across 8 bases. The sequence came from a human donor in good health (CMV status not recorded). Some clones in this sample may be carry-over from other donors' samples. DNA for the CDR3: TGCAGTGCTAGAGAGGGCGACAGGGGATATTATGGCCACACCTTC. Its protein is CSAREGDRGYYGHTF.